A selection of T cell receptor beta chains follows, all from one sample in a study of tumor and adjacent non-tumor tissue in lung cancer. TCRdb reprocessed the multiplex PCR reads with MiXCR, giving one entry per CDR3 protein. This table has about 67,000 distinct CDR3 sequences, 76% appearing once. Specimen: distant non-tumor lung tissue. These receptors came from a man aged 55 to 70 with non-small cell lung cancer. The CDR3 runs from the conserved cysteine through the conserved F or W. The order of the fields is D gene, CDR3 length, clone size, J gene, V gene, CDR3 DNA, CDR3 protein. D genes are given only for firm matches. The size of a clone is reported for some rows only, either as once, few or many, or as a class for expanded clones.

- 13 many TRBJ2-5 TRBV13 TGTGCCAGCAGCATAACTAGAGGAGGGACCCAGTACTTC CASSITRGGTQYF
TRBD2 18 many TRBJ2-1 TRBV4-2 TGTGCCAGCAGCCAAGATTTAGCGGGAGGGCCCTCTTCCAATGAGCAGTTCTTC CASSQDLAGGPSSNEQFF
TRBD2 16 - TRBJ2-5 TRBV14 TGTACCAGCAGCCGCTGGACTGGCGGGAGGCAAGAGATCCAGTACTTC CTSSRWTGGRQEIQYF
- 13 few TRBJ1-2 TRBV29-1 TGCAGCGTCTCACCCGAACAGGGTCACGGCTACACCTTC CSVSPEQGHGYTF
- 14 many TRBJ2-1 TRBV5-1 TGCGCCAGCACGTGGAGACAGACGTACAATGAGCAGTTCTTC CASTWRQTYNEQFF
TRBD2 18 - TRBJ2-3 TRBV20-1 TGCAGTGCCGCTCCTCCTGGACTAGCGGGAGAATCGTCAGATACGCAGTATTTT CSAAPPGLAGESSDTQYF
- 14 - TRBJ2-7 TRBV5-6 TGTGACAGCAGCTTTGGAACAGAATCCTACGAGCAGTACTTC CDSSFGTESYEQYF
TRBD2 14 - TRBJ2-3 TRBV10-3 TGTGCCATCAGTGGACTAGCAAGATCAGATACGCAGTATTTT CAISGLARSDTQYF
TRBD1 14 - TRBJ1-4 TRBV29-1 TGTAGCGTTGAAGCTGGGACAGGGTATGAAAAACTGTTTTTT CSVEAGTGYEKLFF
- 14 - TRBJ1-5 TRBV12-3/TRBV12-4 TGTGTCAGCAGTTTCGACCATAGCAATCAGCCCCAGCATTTT CVSSFDHSNQPQHF
TRBD1 16 - TRBJ1-4 TRBV5-4 TGTGCGAGCAGCTCGAGGGGACAGTCCGAGGGTGAAAAACTGTTTTTT CASSSRGQSEGEKLFF
TRBD2 16 few TRBJ2-3 TRBV5-4 TGTGCCAGCAGCCCTATCGAGCAGGAGCCGGGAGGTACGCTGTATTTT CASSPIEQEPGGTLYF
TRBD2 15 - TRBJ2-1 TRBV14 TGTGCCAGTAGCCACGGACTAGCTTGGTACAATGAGCAGTCCTTC CASSHGLAWYNEQSF
TRBD2 17 - TRBJ2-1 TRBV4-1 TGCGCCAGCAGCCAAGATCGGGTTAGCGGGACCATTGGTGAGCAGTTCTTC CASSQDRVSGTIGEQFF
- 12 - TRBJ2-5 TRBV11-2 TGTGCCAGCAGCTTGGGTCAAGAGACCCAGTACTTC CASSLGQETQYF
- 16 - TRBJ2-2 TRBV11-1 TGTGCCAGCAGCTCATCGATGAGGGGGAGAACCGGGGAGCTGTTTTTT CASSSSMRGRTGELFF
TRBD2 16 once TRBJ2-3 TRBV11-1 TGTACCAGTAGCTTGACTAGCGGGGCTAGCACAGATACGCAGTATTTT CTSSLTSGASTDTQYF
- 13 - TRBJ2-7 TRBV29-1 TGTAGCGAACGGGGGACAGAACCCTACGAGCAGTACTTC CSERGTEPYEQYF